A single sample is the source of the 15 T cell receptor beta chains below, sequenced in a study of technical replicates of blood from a handful of donors. Assay: immunoSEQ multiplex PCR; the TCRdb copy retains only in-frame clones and omits some. The table shows 60,000 to 90,000 clones, with nearly 98% occurring only once. The material sequenced was T cells isolated from PBMCs. These receptor sequences come from a human donor in good health.

The rearrangement links TRBV2 to TRBJ2-7, with 9 bases aligning to TRBD1. The junction had 7 bases not matched to a gene; V was cut back by 9 bases and J by 4 bases. This CDR3 has 13 amino acids. The germline V gene encodes CDR1 SNHLY and CDR2 FYNNEI. CDR3 region: CASRTGERYEQYF. CDR3 coding DNA: TGTGCCAGTAGGACAGGGGAGAGATACGAGCAGTACTTC.

The genes are TRBV6-6 and TRBJ2-3; 10 nucleotides line up with TRBD2. Trimming cost V 7 bases and J 3 bases; bases outside gene matches: 10. CDR3 length: 16 residues. In germline, CDR1 is MNHNY, CDR2 SVGAGI (reference sequence). The CDR3 DNA follows: TGTGCCAGCAATGGTGGTACTAGCGGGAATACAGATACGCAGTATTTT. Translating it yields CASNGGTSGNTDTQYF.

V gene TRBV15 combines with J gene TRBJ2-1; D remains ambiguous. V was trimmed by 2 bases and J by 9 bases, leaving 8 bases between them. CDR3 size: 12 residues. Germline CDR1 LNHNV, CDR2 YYDKDF (reference sequence). CDR3 protein: CATSRLDTEQFF. CDR3 bases: TGTGCCACCAGCAGACTAGATACTGAGCAGTTCTTC.

The rearrangement links TRBV7-2 to TRBJ2-5; 8 nucleotides agree with TRBD2. This CDR3 contains 13 residues. CDR1 and CDR2 (germline): SGHTA, FQGNSA. After removal of 5 bases from V and 4 bases from J, the junction contained 3 bases not matched to a gene. The CDR3 is CASSLGTRETQYF. As DNA, the CDR3 is TGTGCCAGCAGCCTCGGGACTAGAGAGACCCAGTACTTC.

J is TRBJ2-1 and V is TRBV30; the match to TRBD2 covers 14 bases. J was trimmed by 6 bases and V by 0 bases; bases with no gene match: 7. Per germline, CDR1 GTSNPN and CDR2 SVGIG (reference sequence). The CDR3 totals 17 residues. The CDR3: CAWSVRGLAGEGNEQFF. The CDR3 DNA reads as TGTGCCTGGAGTGTACGGGGACTAGCGGGAGAGGGCAATGAGCAGTTCTTC.

The chain uses TRBV4-1 and TRBJ2-4; D is undetermined. V was shortened by 2 bases and J by 0 bases, with 8 bases between the two germline ends. The CDR3 is 15 residues long. Germline CDR1 reads MGHRA; CDR2 reads YSYEKL. CDR3 sequence: CASSQLQLAKNIQYF. The CDR3 DNA reads TGCGCCAGCAGCCAACTACAGTTAGCCAAAAACATTCAGTACTTC.

The rearrangement joins TRBV7-9 to TRBJ2-7; 12 bases are shared with TRBD1. The trim removed 5 bases at V and 7 bases at J, leaving 9 bases unmatched. The CDR3 spans 15 residues. CDR1 and CDR2 (germline): SEHNR, FQNEAQ (reference sequence). For the CDR3, the DNA is TGTGCCAGCAGCCCGACACGGGACAGGGGGCAAGAGCAGTACTTC. Its translation: CASSPTRDRGQEQYF.

In this sample, this clone turned up once. The V and J genes are TRBV9 and TRBJ2-1; 7 nucleotides agree with TRBD2. The CDR3 totals 17 residues. Germline CDR1 reads SGDLS; CDR2 reads YYNGEE. V lost 4 bases, J lost 0 bases, and 10 bases stayed unmatched. This CDR3 is CASSPTGRTLSYNEQFF. CDR3 bases: TGTGCCAGCAGCCCCACCGGGAGGACTCTCTCCTACAATGAGCAGTTCTTC.

The CDR3 DNA is TGTGCCAGCAGCATGGACAGAGTTGGTGGCTACACCTTC. Translated: CASSMDRVGGYTF. The chain couples TRBV7-2 to TRBJ1-2; weak D call: TRBD1 (6 bases). Deletions cut 5 bases from V and 7 bases from J, with 14 bases between. The germline CDR1 and CDR2 sequences are SGHTA and FQGNSA. The CDR3 loop spans 13 amino acids.

V is TRBV15 and J is TRBJ2-2; possible D gene TRBD1, 5 bases. Looked up from germline, CDR1 is LNHNV and CDR2 is YYDKDF (reference sequence). This CDR3 is built from 15 residues. Trimming removed 1 base at V and 1 base at J, with 7 bases between. The DNA for the CDR3 is TGTGCCACCAGCAGAGTCCAGGGGAACACCGGGGAGCTGTTTTTT. Translated, it gives CATSRVQGNTGELFF. Full variable domain (remainder filled in from reference TRBV15 and TRBJ2-2): DAMVIQNPRYQVTQFGKPVTLSCSQTLNHNVMYWYQQKSSQAPKLLFHYYDKDFNNEADTPDNFQSRRPNTSFCFLDIRSPGLGDTAMYLCATSRVQGNTGELFFGEGSRLTVL.

V gene TRBV4-1 combines with J gene TRBJ1-2; TRBD1 agrees at 7 bases. CDR1 and CDR2 (germline): MGHRA, YSYEKL. The length of the CDR3 is 15 residues. V trimming: 3 bases; J trimming: 4 bases; junction bases outside the gene matches: 8. CDR3 in amino acids: CASSHETRDSYGYTF. The CDR3 DNA reads as TGCGCCAGCAGCCATGAAACTCGGGACAGCTATGGCTACACCTTC.

This chain's CDR3 is CASSLGQGSYNEQFF. CDR3 nucleotides: TGCGCCAGCAGCTTGGGACAGGGCTCCTACAATGAGCAGTTCTTC. The genes are TRBV5-1 and TRBJ2-1, with 7 positions matching TRBD1. Unmatched junction bases numbered 0, after V lost 0 bases and J lost 0 bases. The CDR3 sequence is 15 residues long. In germline, CDR1 is SGHRS, CDR2 YFSETQ.

This rearrangement joins TRBV5-1 to TRBJ2-1; 11 bases match TRBD2. Germline lookup yields CDR1 SGHRS and CDR2 YFSETQ. CDR3 length: 13 amino acids. Germline trimming cut 4 bases from V and 9 bases from J; bases unmatched to any gene: 3. Written as DNA, the CDR3 is TGCGCCAGCAGCCCCGGGACTAGCGGTGAGCAGTTCTTC. It specifies CASSPGTSGEQFF.

This clone was detected only once. The chain uses TRBV28 and TRBJ1-2; D might be TRBD1 (6 bases). The CDR3 is 15 amino acids. V lost 4 bases, J lost 2 bases, and 14 bases lay in between. In germline, CDR1 is MDHEN, CDR2 SYDVKM. The CDR3 spells CASSSTGRINYGYTF. CDR3 coding DNA: TGTGCCAGCAGTTCCACAGGGAGAATCAACTATGGCTACACCTTC.

V usage is TRBV6-6 and J usage is TRBJ2-1; 10 bases match TRBD2. With V trimmed by 3 bases and J by 4 bases, 3 bases remained unmatched. This CDR3 is 15 amino acids long. Germline-derived CDR1 and CDR2 are MNHNY and SVGAGI (reference sequence). The CDR3 DNA reads as TGTGCCAGCAGTTATACTAGCGGGGAGTACAATGAGCAGTTCTTC. Protein product: CASSYTSGEYNEQFF.